The 19 T cell receptor beta chains listed next were all sequenced from one sample in a study of CD8 T cells in Susac syndrome. RNA was extracted with the RNeasy kit, and a quantity of roughly 0.5 to 1 ug was reverse transcribed using random hexamers. TCRdb ran MiXCR on the immunoSEQ multiplex PCR reads and lists one entry per CDR3 protein. The sample gives 250,000 to 350,000 distinct CDR3 sequences, approximately 90% of which show up once; 0.065% is in the top ten. Specimen: CD4+ T cells from PBMCs. The receptor set was obtained from a human donor with multiple sclerosis.

This clonotype was seen a few times. The V gene is TRBV3-1, the J gene TRBJ2-7, with 13 nucleotides matching TRBD2. CDR1 and CDR2 from the germline V gene are LGHDT and YNNKEL (reference sequence). J gave up 4 bases and V 1 base, and 1 base lay outside the gene matches. This CDR3 contains 15 residues. The DNA of the CDR3 is TGTGCCAGCAGCCAAGGACTAGCGGGGGGATACGAGCAGTACTTC. Its translation is CASSQGLAGGYEQYF.

This sequence joins TRBV5-6 and TRBJ2-7; maybe TRBD1 (5 bases). Germline V gene data show CDR1 as SGHDT and CDR2 as YYEEEE. The CDR3 consists of 17 residues. V lost 2 bases, J lost 4 bases, and 22 bases lay in between. The CDR3 DNA sequence: TGTGCCAGCAGCTTAGGGCCTCAGGGATACCAAGGATACGAGCAGTACTTC. As protein: CASSLGPQGYQGYEQYF.

The V call is TRBV20-1, the J call TRBJ1-2; maybe TRBD1 (5 bases). V was clipped by 4 bases and J by 4 bases, with 10 bases between them. Germline-derived CDR1 and CDR2 are DFQATT and SNEGSKA (reference sequence). The length of the CDR3 is 12 residues. The CDR3 sequence: CSAMDTGYGYTF. For the CDR3, the DNA is TGCAGTGCTATGGACACCGGCTATGGCTACACCTTC.

The chain has TRBV12-3 or TRBV12-4 and TRBJ2-3; possible D gene TRBD2, 7 bases. Trimming left V 1 base short and J 5 bases short, with 16 bases between. This CDR3 has 16 residues. CDR3 bases: TGTGCCAGCAGTTTAGGAGGCGGGGGCCGGGGAGATACGCAGTATTTT. Amino acid sequence: CASSLGGGGRGDTQYF.

V and J are TRBV19 and TRBJ2-3; 9 nucleotides line up with TRBD1. Trimming at V came to 6 bases and at J to 2 bases, leaving 9 bases not matched to a gene. CDR3 length equals 16 residues. CDR1 is LNHDA, CDR2 SQIVND, per germline (reference sequence). The CDR3 region is CASRRGQGVYTDTQYF. The CDR3 DNA reads as TGTGCCAGTAGGAGGGGACAGGGAGTTTACACAGATACGCAGTATTTT.

V and J are TRBV5-1 and TRBJ1-1, with D perhaps matching TRBD1 (6 bases). V was clipped by 4 bases and J by 0 bases, with 13 bases between them. In germline, CDR1 is SGHRS, CDR2 YFSETQ. CDR3 size: 15 residues. The CDR3 nucleotides read TGCGCCAGCAGCCCCACAGGGTGGATGAACACTGAAGCTTTCTTT. Translating gives CASSPTGWMNTEAFF.

As for this clonotype: Its ends do not fully match the called genes, so a read error is possible. The rearrangement joins TRBV19 to TRBJ1-6; 7 nucleotides line up with TRBD1. Germline values: CDR1 LNHDA, CDR2 SQIVND (reference sequence). This CDR3 comprises 14 residues. CDR3 sequence reads: CASRTTGANSPLHF. Here the CDR3 DNA reads TGTGCCAGTAGAACTACAGGGGCTAATTCACCCCTCCATTTT.

The rearrangement joins TRBV29-1 to TRBJ1-3; D gene unclear. The CDR3 has 13 amino acids. Trimming took 0 bases from V and 6 from J, leaving 9 bases between them. In germline, CDR1 is SQVTM, CDR2 ANQGSEA. The CDR3 coding sequence is TGCAGCGTTGAAGATCATGGCTTAAACACCATATATTTT. Its protein product is CSVEDHGLNTIYF.

The chain carries TRBV10-3 and TRBJ1-2, with D unclear. The germline V and J ends were trimmed by 10 bases and 8 bases, with 26 bases remaining between them. CDR1 and CDR2 (germline): ENHRY, SYGVKD. The CDR3 covers 15 residues. For the CDR3, the DNA is TGTGCCAGCGTTATTTCCGAGGCGCTCCGGGGAGGCTACACCTTC. Residues: CASVISEALRGGYTF.

The CDR3 is CASSLVTSDETQYF. The CDR3 nucleotides are TGTGCCAGCAGCTTGGTGACTAGCGATGAGACCCAGTACTTC. J is TRBJ2-5 and V is TRBV5-4, with TRBD2 identical over 8 bases. CDR1 SGHNT and CDR2 YYREEE come from the germline V gene (reference sequence). The CDR3 length is 14 residues. V trimming: 0 bases; J trimming: 5 bases; junction bases outside the gene matches: 3.

This clonotype was detected once. The chain carries TRBV5-4 and TRBJ1-2, with TRBD1 identical over 11 bases. Germline V lookup: CDR1 SGHNT, CDR2 YYREEE (reference sequence). Unmatched junction bases numbered 6, after V lost 3 bases and J lost 2 bases. The CDR3 runs 16 residues. CDR3 coding DNA: TGTGCCAGCAGCTACGGACAGGGGGCAACGAACTATGGCTACACCTTC. Its protein product is CASSYGQGATNYGYTF.

This clonotype showed up just once. The rearrangement links TRBV5-1 to TRBJ1-1, with a possible D match to TRBD1 (6 bases). The CDR3 runs 14 residues. Trimming took 2 bases from V and 4 from J, leaving 12 bases between them. Per the germline V gene, CDR1 is SGHRS and CDR2 is YFSETQ. The CDR3 DNA reads as TGCGCCAGCAGCTTCCACAGGGAAGGCACTGAAGCTTTCTTT. It yields the protein CASSFHREGTEAFF.

The chain joins TRBV11-2 to TRBJ1-2, with a tentative D call TRBD1 (5 bases). V shed 4 bases and J shed 8 bases, with 23 bases lying between them. Germline V gene lookup returns CDR1 SGHAT and CDR2 FQNNGV. CDR3 size: 16 residues. CDR3 sequence (DNA): TGTGCCAGCAGCTCGCCTGCTGGGGGTAGGAGACCGGGCTACACCTTC. Translating it yields CASSSPAGGRRPGYTF.

The chain links TRBV5-1 to TRBJ2-7; the D gene could be TRBD1 or TRBD2 (6 bases each). The ends were cut back, 4 bases at V and 3 bases at J, with 17 bases in the middle. Per the germline V gene, CDR1 is SGHRS and CDR2 is YFSETQ. The CDR3 sequence is 15 residues long. CDR3 bases: TGCGCCAGCAGCCCGGGGGCCCGGTCTAGCTACGAGCAGTACTTC. Protein: CASSPGARSSYEQYF.

This rearrangement joins TRBV19 to TRBJ2-1; D perhaps matches TRBD2 (6 bases). Germline V gives CDR1 LNHDA, CDR2 SQIVND (reference sequence). The ends were cut back, 4 bases at V and 6 bases at J, with 16 bases in the middle. CDR3 length: 15 residues. For the CDR3, the DNA is TGTGCCAGTAGTAAGGAGGGCCGTACTATCAATGAGCAGTTCTTC. Amino acid sequence: CASSKEGRTINEQFF. Full variable domain (missing parts from reference TRBV19 and TRBJ2-1): DGGITQSPKYLFRKEGQNVTLSCEQNLNHDAMYWYRQDPGQGLRLIYYSQIVNDFQKGDIAEGYSVSREKKESFPLTVTSAQKNPTAFYLCASSKEGRTINEQFFGPGTRLTVL.

The genes are TRBV20-1 and TRBJ2-7; D ambiguous. This CDR3 is 13 amino acids long. The V gene lost 3 bases and the J gene lost 7 bases, with 16 bases spanning the gap. Germline CDR1 and CDR2: DFQATT and SNEGSKA (reference sequence). This chain's CDR3 is CSASLPALREQYF. In DNA, the CDR3 is TGCAGTGCTAGTCTCCCGGCCCTAAGGGAGCAGTACTTC.

The chain recombines TRBV6-5 with TRBJ2-7; the D gene could be TRBD1 or TRBD2 (5 bases each). This CDR3 is 15 amino acids long. Trimming pared 5 bases from V and 3 bases from J, leaving 17 bases between. The germline gives CDR1 MNHEY, CDR2 SVGAGI. The CDR3 DNA follows: TGTGCCAGCAGTACCACGGGGCAGCTTTTCTACGAGCAGTACTTC. Its protein is CASSTTGQLFYEQYF.

This chain links TRBV29-1 with TRBJ2-5; the D gene is possibly TRBD2 (6 bases). The CDR3 contains 12 residues. Per germline, CDR1 SQVTM and CDR2 ANQGSEA. Deletions cut 5 bases from V and 2 bases from J, with 9 bases between. The CDR3 coding sequence is TGCAGCGTTCTGGGACTTCAAGAGACCCAGTACTTC. The encoded protein is CSVLGLQETQYF.

The chain carries TRBV20-1 and TRBJ2-2, with 8 positions matching TRBD1. Germline values: CDR1 DFQATT, CDR2 SNEGSKA (reference sequence). The CDR3 has 13 amino acids. V dropped 5 bases and J dropped 4; count of bases not matched to a gene: 3. The CDR3 DNA reads as TGCAGTGCTGGCCAGGGGGCCACCGGGGAGCTGTTTTTT. It translates to CSAGQGATGELFF.